This T cell receptor beta chain was sequenced during a study of T cell responses to AZD1222 COVID-19 vaccine. Study observations and caveats: Sampling that yielded the repertoires occurred only after the peak T cell response. Distributed over spike, vaccine-associated CD4 TCRs predominated at 160-218 and 743-854. A mostly white British donor set with more females was recruited, and clonal diversity was possibly underestimated.

The V end lost 4 bases, the J end lost 6 bases, and 19 bases lay between the germline ends. This CDR3 has 16 residues. Germline V lookup: CDR1 SGHKS, CDR2 YYEKEE (reference sequence). Assay: immunoSEQ multiplex PCR; the TCRdb copy retains only in-frame clones and omits some. Here the sample spans about 170,000 clones, more than 80% being singletons. A note on this clone: The antigen is undetermined.

This TCR derives from an adult who received the MenACWY meningococcal vaccine as a control. Source: peripheral blood, taken 28 days after the second dose of the MenACWY control vaccine. The V call is TRBV5-5, the J call TRBJ2-2; D call uncertain. Here the CDR3 DNA reads TGTGCCAGCAGCCCCCCCGGGTCCCCTAGGGCCGGGGAGCTGTTTTTT. Translated: CASSPPGSPRAGELFF.